A single sample gave rise to the 19 T cell receptor beta chains below, sequenced in a study of cytomegalovirus exposure and HLA in healthy donors (dated by TCRdb to 2016 to 2017). Receptor libraries were prepared by the immunoSEQ multiplex PCR assay. For the multiplex PCR, a mixture combining 60 forward primers for TCR Vbeta segments and 13 reverse primers for TCR Jbeta segments was used. What TCRdb holds here is the immuneACCESS table cut down to in-frame rearrangements. Part of the clones is not present; checked against another copy, under half of the missing clones reflect an unresolved V gene, and the others are unexplained. In all, the sample holds 150,000 to 200,000 clones, and around 80% of those were seen once. The top ten clonotypes cover approximately 6.8% of the sample. Sequences were obtained from PBMCs. The receptors stem from a male donor in good health and CMV-seropositive.

This sequence joins TRBV2 and TRBJ2-7; no clear D. The V gene's germline CDR1 is SNHLY and CDR2 FYNNEI. This CDR3 is built from 12 residues. CDR3 sequence: CATLSRSYEQYF. Here the CDR3 DNA reads TGTGCTACCCTTTCCAGGTCCTACGAGCAGTACTTC.

The chain is built from TRBV7-6 and TRBJ2-1, with 7 bases fitting TRBD2. V lost 1 base to trimming and J lost 0 bases; unmatched junction nucleotides: 3. The CDR3 consists of 16 residues. Per the germline V gene, CDR1 is SGHVS and CDR2 is FNYEAQ. CDR3 sequence reads: CASSLVTGGSYNEQFF. As DNA, the CDR3 is TGTGCCAGCAGCTTAGTCACGGGAGGCTCCTACAATGAGCAGTTCTTC.

V gene TRBV11-3 combines with J gene TRBJ1-2; 9 nucleotides line up with TRBD1. Per the germline V gene, CDR1 is SGHNT and CDR2 is YENEEA. This CDR3 is built from 15 residues. Trimming took 5 bases from V and 4 from J; bases not matched to a gene: 8. This CDR3 reads CASSPLTGGGYGYTF. The CDR3 DNA reads as TGTGCCAGCAGCCCTCTGACAGGGGGGGGCTATGGCTACACCTTC.

This chain connects TRBV2 to TRBJ2-6; no firm D call. CDR3 length equals 14 residues. V was shortened by 8 bases and J by 2 bases, with 10 bases between the two germline ends. Germline V gene data show CDR1 as SNHLY and CDR2 as FYNNEI. The CDR3 loop is CASAGVTGANVLTF. CDR3 in DNA: TGTGCCAGCGCAGGCGTTACTGGGGCCAACGTCCTGACTTTC.

The DNA for the CDR3 is TGTGCCAGCAGTCCTCTGTTCCTTGGTAGCCAGCCCCAGCATTTT. Translated, it gives CASSPLFLGSQPQHF. The chain carries TRBV6-5 and TRBJ1-5; D remains ambiguous. This CDR3 region has 15 residues. Germline V lookup: CDR1 MNHEY, CDR2 SVGAGI. V dropped 5 bases and J dropped 7 bases, with 18 bases sitting between them.

The genes are TRBV5-1 and TRBJ2-4; 8 bases align to TRBD1. The CDR3 is 15 residues long. Trimming cost V 0 bases and J 5 bases; bases outside gene matches: 4. The germline CDR1 and CDR2 sequences are SGHRS and YFSETQ. The DNA of the CDR3 is TGCGCCAGCAGCTTGGCCGACAGGGGAGAAAACATTCAGTACTTC. It specifies CASSLADRGENIQYF.

This clone has only one observation. The chain joins TRBV2 to TRBJ2-1; D unclear. Between the trimmed V and J ends, which lost 8 bases and 6 bases, there was a span of 11 bases. CDR1 is SNHLY, CDR2 FYNNEI, per germline. The CDR3 totals 12 residues. The DNA for the CDR3 is TGTGCCAGCGAGAGACTTCGCAATGAGCAGTTCTTC. This encodes CASERLRNEQFF.

This chain uses TRBV5-4 with TRBJ2-5, with TRBD1 matching over 7 bases. Germline CDR1 SGHNT, CDR2 YYREEE (reference sequence). Trimming took 4 bases from V and 2 from J; bases not matched to a gene: 8. The CDR3 is made up of 15 amino acids. CDR3 loop: CASSPWTGLQETQYF. The CDR3, as DNA: TGTGCCAGCAGCCCCTGGACAGGATTACAAGAGACCCAGTACTTC.

V is TRBV19 and J is TRBJ2-2; 11 positions agree with TRBD2. The CDR3 extends over 16 amino acids. The junction had 2 bases not matched to a gene; V was cut back by 3 bases and J by 2 bases. From germline, CDR1 is LNHDA and CDR2 SQIVND (reference sequence). The DNA of the CDR3 is TGTGCCAGTAGTATCGGGACTAGCGGTAACACCGGGGAGCTGTTTTTT. Amino acid sequence: CASSIGTSGNTGELFF.

The chain couples TRBV27 to TRBJ2-1; the match to TRBD2 covers 16 bases. The junction had 7 bases not matched to a gene; V was cut back by 2 bases and J by 12 bases. Germline CDR1 reads MNHEY; CDR2 reads SMNVEV (reference sequence). This CDR3 is built from 16 residues. The CDR3 coding sequence is TGTGCCAGCAGTTTAAGGGGACTAGCGGGAGGGTCGTGGCAGTTCTTC. Translation: CASSLRGLAGGSWQFF.

The chain employs TRBV28 and TRBJ2-2; D is uncertain. Trimming removed 3 bases at V and 2 bases at J, with 10 bases between. The germline V gene has CDR1 MDHEN and CDR2 SYDVKM. CDR3 length: 15 amino acids. Here the CDR3 reads CASSFPTDNTGELFF. The CDR3 coding sequence is TGTGCCAGCAGTTTCCCTACTGATAACACCGGGGAGCTGTTTTTT.

The rearrangement joins TRBV5-4 to TRBJ1-5; maybe TRBD1 (5 bases). CDR1 and CDR2 (germline): SGHNT, YYREEE (reference sequence). The CDR3 sequence is 16 residues long. Trimming cost V 0 bases and J 8 bases, with 18 bases left between them. The chain's CDR3 is CASSLGGWGTGEPQHF. CDR3 DNA: TGTGCCAGCAGCTTGGGAGGTTGGGGGACGGGGGAGCCCCAGCATTTT.

The genes are TRBV6-5 and TRBJ2-7, with D possibly being TRBD1 (5 bases). The V and J ends lost 4 bases and 5 bases respectively, with 9 bases between them. The V gene's germline CDR1 is MNHEY and CDR2 SVGAGI. The CDR3 has 12 residues. The CDR3 DNA is TGTGCCAGCAGTTCCGACAGTCACGAGCAGTACTTC. Residues: CASSSDSHEQYF.

V is TRBV2 and J is TRBJ2-7, with TRBD2 identical over 8 bases. Germline CDR1 is SNHLY and CDR2 is FYNNEI. The CDR3 consists of 14 residues. V lost 3 bases and J lost 1; bases outside the gene matches: 2. The CDR3 DNA follows: TGTGCCAGCAGTGACACTAGCGGATCCTACGAGCAGTACTTC. It is translated as CASSDTSGSYEQYF.

The V gene is TRBV19, the J gene TRBJ1-5; D unclear. V was shortened by 6 bases and J by 4 bases, with 22 bases between the two germline ends. The CDR3 spans 17 residues. Germline V CDR1 and CDR2: LNHDA, SQIVND (reference sequence). The CDR3 protein is CASSPSNFDPGNQPQHF. CDR3 bases: TGTGCCAGTAGCCCATCCAATTTTGACCCAGGAAATCAGCCCCAGCATTTT.

This clone was counted a few times. The rearrangement uses TRBV5-1 and TRBJ1-1; 7 bases line up with TRBD1. Unmatched junction bases numbered 3, after V lost 4 bases and J lost 0 bases. CDR3 length: 14 amino acids. CDR1 is SGHRS, CDR2 YFSETQ, per germline. CDR3 in amino acids: CASSRQGLNTEAFF. CDR3 nucleotide sequence: TGCGCCAGCAGCCGACAGGGTTTGAACACTGAAGCTTTCTTT.

The rearrangement links TRBV5-1 to TRBJ2-5, with TRBD2 matching 10 bases. CDR1 and CDR2 (germline): SGHRS, YFSETQ. The CDR3 extends over 14 amino acids. Trimming removed 3 bases from V and 2 bases from J; junction bases left unmatched: 1. The CDR3 bases are TGCGCCAGCAGCTGGACTAGCGGACAAGAGACCCAGTACTTC. Translating gives CASSWTSGQETQYF.

The rearrangement uses TRBV19 and TRBJ2-3, with 14 bases fitting TRBD2. The V and J ends lost 5 bases and 7 bases, in that order; junction bases with no gene match: 8. The CDR3 covers 16 residues. Germline V lookup: CDR1 LNHDA, CDR2 SQIVND (reference sequence). The CDR3 here is CASSHKGTSGSNTQYF. As DNA, the CDR3 is TGTGCCAGTAGTCACAAAGGGACTAGCGGGAGTAATACGCAGTATTTT.

The chain links TRBV5-1 to TRBJ2-6; D remains ambiguous. The CDR3 runs 15 residues. Between the trimmed V and J ends, which lost 4 bases and 0 bases, there was a span of 8 bases. Germline lookup yields CDR1 SGHRS and CDR2 YFSETQ. The CDR3 bases are TGCGCCAGCAGCCTGCTATCCTCTGGGGCCAACGTCCTGACTTTC. Translation gives CASSLLSSGANVLTF.